The entry below describes one T cell receptor (beta chain). Its specificity is not known. The sample belongs to a study of T cell responses to AZD1222 COVID-19 vaccine. Turning to the study itself: It was second doses at about 4 or about 12 weeks that were pooled.

CDR3 size: 15 residues. In germline, CDR1 is MNHEY, CDR2 SVGAGI. V was cut by 2 bases and J by 5 bases, with 15 bases left in between. The repertoire was sequenced with immunoSEQ multiplex PCR; TCRdb's copy has only in-frame clones and lacks some. The data show more than 150,000 clones, 80% to 95% seen once. Regarding the study as a whole: Two AZD1222 administrations were followed by greater Spike-specific TCR breadth and depth. Only a handful of AZD1222 recipients, several in all, had baseline seropositivity.

The chain links TRBV6-5 to TRBJ1-2; a weak D match, TRBD1 (5 bases). This TCR came from an adult in good health. The sample here was peripheral blood, taken on day 0 of AZD1222 vaccination. The CDR3, as DNA: TGTGCCAGCAGTTACGGGGGAACGGGGTGGTATGGCTACACCTTC. It encodes CASSYGGTGWYGYTF.